This T cell receptor beta chain is drawn from a study of shared clonotypes between healthy human individuals (TCRdb year 2020). At the level of the whole study: Two women and a few men aged 18 to 49 years were included in the cohort. Blood TCR repertoires of about five healthy adults were deeply sequenced to estimate repertoire size and the extent of clonotype sharing between individuals. For each donor, three plates each were used for CD4 naive and CD4 memory, two plates were used for CD8 naive, and one plate was used for CD8 memory. Between about 0.94 and 10 billion PBMCs per donor were obtained by leukapheresis. To increase sequencing depth and limit assay-specific biases, TCR repertoire library preparation and sequencing were carried out by different laboratories using diverse techniques. Paper-wide results and their limitations: Sampling was restricted to blood, and TCR repertoires in tissue are likely to differ from TCR repertoires in blood. The genetic and exposure-history diversity represented was limited by the small number of donors. Compared with non-shared clonotypes, the clonotypes found in all four sorted-subset donors had higher generation probabilities. When a few donors were compared, the shared fraction of clonotypes was 5% to 6.5% for naive CD4, less than 4% for naive CD8, 2% to 2.5% for memory CD4, and 0.4% for memory CD8. Rarefaction of sorted-subset datasets indicated incomplete sequencing despite the large sequencing depth. Pairwise subsampling indicated that sequencing depth was expected to affect the degree of clonotype sharing among donors. Estimated clonotype richness was generally larger for naive than for memory subsets.

Healthy HIV-negative adults with no recently reported acute infections or vaccinations were included as donors. Every donor was a Caucasian adult living in Nashville, Tennessee, USA. CD4+ T cells were enriched by magnetic negative selection; naive cells were then positively selected on CD45RA, and the negative fraction formed the memory subset. Blood was obtained by leukapheresis, after which PBMCs were separated by Ficoll-Histopaque density gradient centrifugation and cryopreserved in liquid nitrogen vapor phase. Analytical flow cytometry was used to check the purity and quantity of each magnetically sorted T cell population. Each sorted fraction had its genomic DNA isolated and then quantified by UV absorbance on a Nanodrop 2000c. Using the deep immunoSEQ assay, TCR CDR3 regions were amplified from genomic DNA by multiplex PCR. Genomic DNA extracted from each cell subset was distributed evenly over all wells of several immunoSEQ 96-well plates, and each plate served as one replicate. Each replicate PCR for sorted subsets received around 0.2 ug genomic DNA, equal to roughly 30,000 T cell genomes. Purified libraries were quantified with a Qubit 3.0 fluorometer, sized on a Bioanalyzer 2100, and re-quantified with the KAPA Library Quantification kit. Every immunoSEQ 96-well plate was sequenced on a separate single-read 150-cycle Illumina NextSeq 550 flow cell. The authors' analysis ran thus. The immunoSEQ output contained only junctional sequences without quality scores, so filtering could not match that applied to full-length reads. To assign V/J genes and CDR3, sequences were annotated against IMGT germline references using PyIR, a Python wrapper for IgBLAST v1.9. Reads were filtered out if the reads had weak V/J assignments (E-value above 1e-6), no CDR3, stop codons, out-of-frame junctions, or ambiguous translated residues. V3J clonotypes were defined by identical inferred V gene, J gene, and CDR3 amino acid sequence. To compute the percentage overlap between repertoires, the number of shared unique clonotypes was divided by the size of the smaller repertoire. Richness of each repertoire was evaluated using RTK rarefaction, the Chao1 estimator, and Recon v2.1 estimates of unobserved clonotypes. Generation probabilities were computed with OLGA for all TCRbeta clonotypes obtained by the gDNA method from several donors. TCRdb holds this immuneACCESS table with in-frame rearrangements only. Some clones are missing; in checked studies, unresolved V genes explain under half, and the rest has no known cause. The V and J calls and clone size were taken over from that table, and D and trimming were inferred from the DNA. The sample includes around 2,000,000 clones, with roughly 95% observed a single time. The ten top clones hold 0.13% of the sample.

V sheds 0 bases and J sheds 5 bases, leaving 7 bases between their ends. Spanning cysteine to phenylalanine, the CDR3 consists of 13 amino acids. The sequence is cut down to CDR3 DNA, 39 bases in frame from base 1. For CDR1 and CDR2, the germline V gene lists LGHNA and YSLEER. A word on this clone: The target of this receptor is not known. Base qualities are not recorded, but no much larger clone differs from it by a single base. This specimen includes other DNA sequences encoding the same CDR3.

This receptor was taken from a man between 18 and 35 years old in good health. This receptor chain uses TRBV4-3 and TRBJ1-1, and possibly TRBD1, on 5 matching bases. Sequencing input: naive CD4+ T cells sorted from blood. The sample's cell subset or site label is to be understood as: CD45RA+ positively selected. The DNA is TGCGCCAGCAGCCAAGAGAGGGGTACTGAAGCTTTCTTT. This codes for CASSQERGTEAFF.